This entry lists 10 T cell receptor beta chains sequenced from one sample in a study of blood T cell repertoires in COVID-19. Assay used: immunoSEQ multiplex PCR; TCRdb lists only in-frame clones, some missing. The sample gives some 44,000 clones, about 90% of which show up once; about a tenth is in the top ten. Source material: peripheral blood. These receptor sequences come from a man aged 50 to 60 with active COVID-19.

The CDR3 is CASSLLYPGLAGDSYNEQFF. Written as DNA, the CDR3 is TGTGCCAGCAGCTTACTATACCCGGGACTAGCGGGAGATTCCTACAATGAGCAGTTCTTC. J is TRBJ2-1 and V is TRBV7-8, with 14 nucleotides matching TRBD2. V dropped 2 bases and J dropped 1; count of bases not matched to a gene: 10. This CDR3 contains 20 residues. CDR1 and CDR2 (germline): SGHVS, FQNEAQ.

This clone was seen a few times. This rearrangement joins TRBV2 to TRBJ2-2; a possible D gene is TRBD1 (5 bases). This CDR3 spans 13 amino acids. Germline CDR1 is SNHLY and CDR2 is FYNNEI. V was clipped by 7 bases and J by 0 bases, with 6 bases between them. The CDR3 DNA reads TGTGCCAGCACAGGGTCGAACACCGGGGAGCTGTTTTTT. Its translation: CASTGSNTGELFF.

The chain has TRBV9 and TRBJ2-3; 7 nucleotides align to TRBD1. Germline assignment: CDR1 SGDLS and CDR2 YYNGEE. The CDR3 length is 15 residues. V gave up 0 bases and J gave up 0 bases; unmatched junction bases: 1. CDR3 sequence reads: CASSVATGSTDTQYF. CDR3 nucleotide sequence: TGTGCCAGCAGCGTAGCGACAGGGAGCACAGATACGCAGTATTTT.

The chain has TRBV3-1 (or the pseudogene TRBV3-2) and TRBJ1-2; no reliable D call. Per the germline V gene, CDR1 is LGHDT and CDR2 is YNNKEL (reference sequence). The V and J ends lost 4 bases and 2 bases respectively, with 8 bases between them. The CDR3 contains 13 residues. DNA of the CDR3: TGTGCCAGCAGCCGCGAAGTAAACTATGGCTACACCTTC. Amino acid sequence: CASSREVNYGYTF.

The gene calls are TRBV7-2 and TRBJ1-1, with TRBD1 as a possible D gene (5 bases). V was pared by 3 bases and J by 5 bases, with 13 bases between. From germline, CDR1 is SGHTA and CDR2 FQGNSA. The CDR3 length is 14 residues. As DNA, the CDR3 is TGTGCCAGCAGCTTGCGGGGGGACGGGACTGAAGCTTTCTTT. This codes for CASSLRGDGTEAFF.

The chain combines TRBV29-1 with TRBJ1-2; D is possibly TRBD1 (6 bases). The CDR3 length is 16 residues. The V end was cut by 4 bases, the J end by 0 bases, with 18 bases between. The V gene's germline CDR1 is SQVTM and CDR2 ANQGSEA. CDR3 bases: TGCAGCGTTGGCCGCCGGGACATGGCCTCTAACTATGGCTACACCTTC. Encoded protein: CSVGRRDMASNYGYTF.

The chain couples TRBV15 to TRBJ2-7, with a weak D call TRBD1 (6 bases). Trimming pared 4 bases from V and 2 bases from J, leaving 12 bases between. CDR1 is LNHNV and CDR2 is YYDKDF in the germline V gene (reference sequence). The CDR3 has 14 residues. This CDR3 reads CATSTTTGTYEQYF. Here the CDR3 DNA reads TGTGCCACCAGCACTACGACAGGTACCTACGAGCAGTACTTC.

The genes are TRBV28 and TRBJ2-3, with D possibly TRBD2 on 7 matching bases. The CDR3 runs to 14 residues. V gave up 5 bases and J gave up 5 bases, with 14 bases separating them. Looked up from germline, CDR1 is MDHEN and CDR2 is SYDVKM. Written as DNA, the CDR3 is TGTGCCAGCAGTAGGGGGGGGGTGGAAGATACGCAGTATTTT. It translates to CASSRGGVEDTQYF.

The chain uses TRBV12-3 or TRBV12-4 and TRBJ2-1; D might be TRBD2 (5 bases). The ends were cut back, 8 bases at V and 2 bases at J, with 10 bases in the middle. The CDR3 is 13 residues long. The CDR3 here is CASYTGTYNEQFF. The CDR3 region has the DNA TGTGCCAGCTATACCGGGACCTACAATGAGCAGTTCTTC.

The CDR3 region has the DNA TGTGCCAGCGCATTGACAGCTTCCCAAGAGACCCAGTACTTC. Translating it yields CASALTASQETQYF. The chain carries TRBV11-2 and TRBJ2-5; TRBD1 might be the D (5 bases). Trimming removed 8 bases at V and 1 base at J, with 14 bases between. The CDR3 contains 14 residues. Per germline, CDR1 SGHAT and CDR2 FQNNGV.